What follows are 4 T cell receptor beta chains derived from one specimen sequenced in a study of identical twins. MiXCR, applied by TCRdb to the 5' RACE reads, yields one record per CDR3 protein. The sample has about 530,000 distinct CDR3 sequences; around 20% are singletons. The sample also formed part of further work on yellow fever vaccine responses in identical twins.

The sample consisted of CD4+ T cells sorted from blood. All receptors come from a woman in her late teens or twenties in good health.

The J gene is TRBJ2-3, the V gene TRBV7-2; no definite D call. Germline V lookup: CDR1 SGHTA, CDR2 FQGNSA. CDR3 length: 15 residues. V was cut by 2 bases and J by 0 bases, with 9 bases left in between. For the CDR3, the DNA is TGTGCCAGCAGCTTATCCGGCGTGAGCACAGATACGCAGTATTTT. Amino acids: CASSLSGVSTDTQYF. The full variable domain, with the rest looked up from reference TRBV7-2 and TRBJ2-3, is GAGVSQSPSNKVTEKGKDVELRCDPISGHTALYWYRQSLGQGLEFLIYFQGNSAPDKSGLPSDRFSAERTGGSVSTLTIQRTQQEDSAVYLCASSLSGVSTDTQYFGPGTRLTVL.

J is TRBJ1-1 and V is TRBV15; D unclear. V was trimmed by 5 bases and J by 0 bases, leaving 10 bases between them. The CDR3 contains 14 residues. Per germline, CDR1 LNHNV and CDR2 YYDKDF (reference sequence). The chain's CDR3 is CATSPWNMNTEAFF. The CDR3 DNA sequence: TGTGCCACCAGCCCATGGAACATGAACACTGAAGCTTTCTTT.

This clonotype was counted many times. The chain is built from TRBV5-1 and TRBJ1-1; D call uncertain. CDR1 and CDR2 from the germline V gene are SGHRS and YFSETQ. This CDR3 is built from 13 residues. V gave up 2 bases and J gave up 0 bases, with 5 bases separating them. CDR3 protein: CASSLLLNTEAFF. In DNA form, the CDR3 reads TGCGCCAGCAGCTTACTATTGAACACTGAAGCTTTCTTT.

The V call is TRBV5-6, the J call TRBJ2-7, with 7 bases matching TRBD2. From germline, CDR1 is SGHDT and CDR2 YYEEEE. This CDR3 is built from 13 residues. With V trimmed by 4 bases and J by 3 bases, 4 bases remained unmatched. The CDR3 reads CASSPGRFYEQYV. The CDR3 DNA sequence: TGTGCCAGCAGCCCCGGGAGGTTCTACGAGCAGTACGTC.